This T cell receptor beta chain was retrieved from a study of blood T cell repertoires in COVID-19. For the study at large: The United States, Italy and Spain provided the acute and convalescent COVID-19 samples. The cDNA or gDNA used as material had been derived from T cells, B-cell-depleted T cells, or PBMCs.

Per the study methods: Amplified reference gene primers provided the basis for estimating nucleated cell counts. Libraries were prepared by immunoSEQ multiplex PCR; TCRdb keeps only in-frame clonotypes and omits some of them. V and J calls and clone size are copied from that table; D and trimming were computed from the DNA. The sample contains some 87,000 clones, just under 85% of which appear only once. Per germline, CDR1 WNHNN and CDR2 SYGVQD (reference sequence). The length of the CDR3 is 15 residues. V was shortened by 6 bases and J by 10 bases, with 19 bases between the two germline ends. The source is an older woman with active or convalescent COVID-19. The sequenced sample consisted of peripheral blood. The chain has TRBV10-1 and TRBJ1-6, with a possible D match to TRBD1 (5 bases). The CDR3 bases are TGCGCCAGCAGATTATCCCCAGGGATCGGATCACCCCTCCACTTT. Translated, it gives CASRLSPGIGSPLHF.